This entry features one T cell receptor beta chain sequence. What this receptor recognizes is not known. No per-base quality is available; no much larger clone lies one base away. Donors were 35 to 40 systemically healthy Caucasian individuals from Russia aged 6 to 90 years. About 9.1 milliliters of peripheral blood were collected from each donor into EDTA-treated Vacutainer tubes. Ficoll-Paque density-gradient centrifugation was used to isolate PBMCs, with at least 7 million per sample. Total RNA, at least 5 micrograms per sample, was extracted from PBMCs with Trizol reagent. For every donor, an aliquot of PBMCs went through flow cytometry to measure the percentages of naive CD45RAhigh/CD27high T cells. The receptor library was made with 5' RACE. The sample was run on an Illumina HiSeq 2500. The second PCR ran for roughly 7 to 11 cycles and used a J-beta primer mix along with a sample-barcoded 5' primer. A unique molecular identifier was introduced onto each TCR beta cDNA molecule by a template-switch 5' adaptor carrying 12 random nucleotides. At least 3 million CDR3-containing paired-end reads were obtained from each sample. All of the RNA was converted into first-strand cDNA using the Mint cDNA synthesis kit, with a TRBC-specific oligonucleotide serving as the primer. All cDNA was treated with uracil-DNA glycosylase and then went through a first 18-cycle PCR with the universal primers M1SS and BC2_uni_R. The original pipeline was this. For normalization, 1 million high-quality reads, each with a distinct molecular identifier, were randomly selected from each sample. Reads with shared molecular identifiers were discarded instead of being binned into consensus sequences. MiTCR, run with a Q25 quality threshold and the strictest error-elimination algorithm, handled CDR3 identification, clonotype clustering and error correction. A nonparametric unseen species model using Euler transformation provided a lower-bound estimate of total TCR beta diversity. Using fastp at Q25 and MiXCR, TCRdb reprocessed the public reads and kept productive beta chains. Under each unique CDR3 protein, matching rows form one entry showing the most common genes and DNA. The V and J calls reflect TCRdb's pipeline rather than the authors' work. Across this sample there are approximately 810,000 distinct CDR3 sequences, with about 37% seen only once. The top ten constitute over 10% of the sample.

This entry belongs to a study of blood T cells in healthy people across ages (dated by TCRdb to the mid-2010s). For the wider study: Template switching captured roughly one uniquely barcoded TCR beta cDNA molecule per two T cells in model experiments. To track age-related changes in TCR beta repertoire diversity, the study relied on deep sequencing normalized with unique cDNA molecular identifiers. The donors were split into four age groups: young (average around 16 years), middle-aged (39), aged (approximately 60) and long-lived (82). To avoid experimental bias, donors of different ages were spread randomly across the sequencing lanes. For two donors (one aged 18 to 30 and one aged 80 or older), the study analyzed two additional independent replicas of 1 million unique cDNA reads from the same blood draw.

The study at large found these results: Estimates of total diversity from one million sequenced T cells were regarded as lower bounds and underestimates. As age increased, observed TCR beta diversity per million T cells dropped in a roughly linear way, and a significant reduction was already evident by age 40. A strong correlation was found between observed TCR beta diversity and the percentage of naive T cells measured by flow cytometry. Since profiling was done on bulk unsorted PBMCs, naive and antigen-experienced compartments could not be conclusively compared. Because donor CMV infection status was unknown, age-related changes in expanded clonotypes were potentially confounded. The long-lived group showed more naive CD4+ T cells, fewer expanded clones and increased TCR diversity than the aged group, suggesting age selection.

This TCR derives from a man aged 18 to 29 in good health. Sequencing was done on a sample of blood.

The nucleotide sequence reads TGTGCCAGCAGCAACCGGGTTCAGGGGGAATATGGCTACACCTTC. Translated, this is CASSNRVQGEYGYTF. The chain links TRBV6-2 or TRBV6-3 with TRBJ1-2, with 7 middle bases fitting TRBD1. V loses 6 bases at its end and J loses 5 bases; junction bases beyond the gene matches: 12. CDR1 MNHEY and CDR2 SVGEGT were looked up in the germline V gene. From the cysteine up to the phenylalanine, the CDR3 has a length of 15 residues. Only the CDR3 portion is preserved as DNA: 45 bases, with reading frame beginning at the first base.